These 30 T cell receptor beta chains were all obtained from the same sample, sequenced in a study of blood T cell repertoires in COVID-19. The protocol was immunoSEQ multiplex PCR, while the TCRdb copy is restricted to in-frame clones and leaves out a portion. The data show 250,000 to 350,000 clones, approximately 85% seen once. Input material: PBMCs or T cells enriched from blood (not recorded which). Receptors originate from a young woman who had recovered from COVID-19.

This chain's CDR3 is CASSYAVWGQGLNEQFF. The CDR3 DNA follows: TGTGCCAGCAGTTACGCCGTATGGGGACAGGGTCTGAATGAGCAGTTCTTC. The gene calls are TRBV6-2 or TRBV6-3 and TRBJ2-1; 9 positions agree with TRBD1. V was clipped by 2 bases and J by 7 bases; unmatched bases: 12. The CDR3 has 17 amino acids. Germline V gives CDR1 MNHEY, CDR2 SVGEGT.

The chain recombines TRBV29-1 with TRBJ2-7; 7 bases map to TRBD2. The trim removed 1 base at V and 3 bases at J, leaving 0 bases unmatched. This CDR3 is built from 12 residues. The germline CDR1 and CDR2 sequences are SQVTM and ANQGSEA. CDR3 nucleotides: TGCAGCGTTGAAGCGGGGGGCTACGAGCAGTACTTC. Encoded protein: CSVEAGGYEQYF.

V usage is TRBV27 and J usage is TRBJ1-4, with 7 bases identical to TRBD1. This CDR3 comprises 15 residues. CDR1 MNHEY and CDR2 SMNVEV come from the germline V gene (reference sequence). Trimming cost V 5 bases and J 5 bases; bases outside gene matches: 8. For the CDR3, the DNA is TGTGCCAGCAGTACCCGGGACAGACCCAATGAAAAACTGTTTTTT. Translated: CASSTRDRPNEKLFF.

This sequence joins TRBV10-3 and TRBJ1-6, with TRBD1 matching over 12 bases. This CDR3 comprises 19 residues. The trim removed 0 bases at V and 0 bases at J, leaving 3 bases unmatched. Germline assignment: CDR1 ENHRY and CDR2 SYGVKD. The CDR3 here is CAISESRDRGLSYNSPLHF. The CDR3 nucleotides are TGTGCCATCAGTGAGTCCCGGGACAGGGGGCTCTCCTATAATTCACCCCTCCACTTT.

The chain recombines TRBV7-9 with TRBJ1-2, with a tentative D call TRBD1 (5 bases). The ends were cut back, 5 bases at V and 8 bases at J, with 12 bases in the middle. CDR3 size: 12 residues. Germline lookup yields CDR1 SEHNR and CDR2 FQNEAQ (reference sequence). CDR3 in amino acids: CASSPTGYGYTF. The CDR3 region has the DNA TGTGCCAGCAGCCCAACAGGATACGGCTACACCTTC.

V and J are TRBV30 and TRBJ2-1; 9 bases agree with TRBD2. Germline lookup yields CDR1 GTSNPN and CDR2 SVGIG (reference sequence). With V trimmed by 2 bases and J by 4 bases, 6 bases remained unmatched. CDR3 length: 15 amino acids. CDR3 coding DNA: TGTGCCTGGAGTTGGGTAGCGGGAGTTTACAATGAGCAGTTCTTC. Translated, it gives CAWSWVAGVYNEQFF. Supplemented by reference TRBV30 and TRBJ2-1, the full variable domain reads SQTIHQWPATLVQPVGSPLSLECTVEGTSNPNLYWYRQAAGRGLQLLFYSVGIGQISSEVPQNLSASRPQDRQFILSSKKLLLSDSGFYLCAWSWVAGVYNEQFFGPGTRLTVL.

The CDR3 region is CASGFGLSYEQYF. CDR3 nucleotides: TGTGCTAGTGGTTTTGGACTTTCCTACGAGCAGTACTTC. This chain links TRBV12-5 with TRBJ2-7; possible D gene TRBD2, 5 bases. The CDR3 runs 13 residues. V lost 3 bases to trimming and J lost 1 base, with 7 bases between them. The germline V gene encodes CDR1 LGHNT and CDR2 FRNRAP.

This chain connects TRBV9 to TRBJ2-7; tentative D call: TRBD1 (5 bases). Germline V gene sequence: CDR1 SGDLS, CDR2 YYNGEE. CDR3 length: 15 residues. V lost 0 bases to trimming and J lost 1 base, with 11 bases between them. DNA for the CDR3: TGTGCCAGCAGCGTAGAGGGGTCGTATTCCTACGAGCAGTACTTC. This codes for CASSVEGSYSYEQYF.

Comments on this clone: One end of the junction is discordant with germline, which a read error may explain. This rearrangement joins TRBV20-1 to TRBJ1-1; perhaps TRBD1 as D (6 bases). The length of the CDR3 is 15 residues. From germline, CDR1 is DFQATT and CDR2 SNEGSKA (reference sequence). CDR3 DNA: TGCAGTACTAGTATGGGCGGGGGGGCGAGCACTGAAGCTTTCTTT. Translating gives CSTSMGGGASTEAFF.

The chain links TRBV27 to TRBJ2-3; TRBD2 aligns across 10 bases. V lost 2 bases to trimming and J lost 2 bases; unmatched junction nucleotides: 4. The CDR3 totals 16 residues. Germline V gene data show CDR1 as MNHEY and CDR2 as SMNVEV (reference sequence). In DNA form, the CDR3 reads TGTGCCAGCAGTTTACTAGCGGGAGATGTCACAGATACGCAGTATTTT. Translated: CASSLLAGDVTDTQYF.

The chain joins TRBV6-1 to TRBJ1-2; no firm D call. The CDR3 is 14 amino acids. Germline assignment: CDR1 MNHNS and CDR2 SASEGT. V gave up 2 bases and J gave up 4 bases, with 11 bases separating them. The CDR3 nucleotides are TGTGCCAGCAGTGAAACACATGGCGGCTATGGCTACACCTTC. Its protein is CASSETHGGYGYTF.

This chain connects TRBV30 to TRBJ1-4, with a weak D call TRBD1 (5 bases). The germline CDR1 and CDR2 sequences are GTSNPN and SVGIG (reference sequence). The length of the CDR3 is 14 residues. V lost 0 bases, J lost 2 bases, and 7 bases lay in between. The CDR3 here is CAWSVRATNEKLFF. The CDR3 DNA is TGTGCCTGGAGTGTCAGGGCCACTAATGAAAAACTGTTTTTT.

This clone was recorded once. The rearrangement joins TRBV2 to TRBJ2-1, with D uncertain. Germline V gene data show CDR1 as SNHLY and CDR2 as FYNNEI. This CDR3 is 15 amino acids long. Deletions cut 1 base from V and 4 bases from J, with 11 bases between. The CDR3 region has the DNA TGTGCCAGCAGTGAAGACAGATATGCTTACAATGAGCAGTTCTTC. Translating gives CASSEDRYAYNEQFF.

This chain connects TRBV4-1 to TRBJ2-7, with D perhaps TRBD2 (6 bases). This CDR3 spans 15 amino acids. V was clipped by 1 base and J by 4 bases, with 14 bases between them. CDR1 and CDR2 from the germline V gene are MGHRA and YSYEKL. CDR3 amino acids: CASSQVSTGVYEQYF. In nucleotides, the CDR3 is TGCGCCAGCAGCCAAGTGTCAACGGGGGTGTACGAGCAGTACTTC.

The chain employs TRBV28 and TRBJ2-1, with 7 positions matching TRBD2. The CDR3 spans 16 residues. Germline V gene sequence: CDR1 MDHEN, CDR2 SYDVKM. The V segment lost 4 bases and the J segment 4 bases; nucleotides outside the gene matches: 10. CDR3 nucleotide sequence: TGTGCCAGCAGTTCTTATTGGGGAGGGAGTTACAATGAGCAGTTCTTC. Translated: CASSSYWGGSYNEQFF.

V is TRBV5-5 and J is TRBJ1-5; 8 bases line up with TRBD1. The CDR3 contains 15 residues. In germline, CDR1 is SGHKS, CDR2 YYEKEE (reference sequence). The junction had 4 bases not matched to a gene; V was cut back by 2 bases and J by 3 bases. In DNA, the CDR3 is TGTGCCAGCAGCTTATCAGGGGGCCCCAATCAGCCCCAGCATTTT. Translation gives CASSLSGGPNQPQHF.

This clone was recorded once. This chain links TRBV18 with TRBJ1-2; D is unclear. The germline CDR1 and CDR2 sequences are KGHSH and LQKENI. The CDR3 is 15 amino acids. V lost 1 base and J 3 bases, leaving 12 bases between the germline ends. This chain's CDR3 is CASSPREAGDYGYTF. CDR3 DNA sequence: TGTGCCAGCTCACCACGGGAGGCAGGAGACTATGGCTACACCTTC.

The chain couples TRBV29-1 to TRBJ1-3; no firm D call. The CDR3 sequence is 17 residues long. Germline V gene lookup returns CDR1 SQVTM and CDR2 ANQGSEA. V was clipped by 4 bases and J by 0 bases, with 19 bases between them. The CDR3 spells CSVVAGPHPFSGNTIYF. In DNA, the CDR3 is TGCAGCGTTGTGGCAGGCCCCCACCCGTTCTCTGGAAACACCATATATTTT.

This chain connects TRBV7-2 to TRBJ1-5; D remains ambiguous. Trimming shortened V by 1 base and J by 5 bases, and 15 bases separated the two germline ends. CDR3 length: 16 residues. Germline V gene lookup returns CDR1 SGHTA and CDR2 FQGNSA. In nucleotides, the CDR3 is TGTGCCAGCAGCTTAGGGGAGCCCACCAGATATCAGCCCCAGCATTTT. Residues: CASSLGEPTRYQPQHF.

The chain employs TRBV9 and TRBJ2-7, with D possibly TRBD1 on 6 matching bases. Germline V gene data show CDR1 as SGDLS and CDR2 as YYNGEE. This CDR3 contains 13 residues. Between the trimmed V and J ends, which lost 3 bases and 4 bases, there was a span of 11 bases. In DNA form, the CDR3 reads TGTGCCAGCAGCGCTGGACAGAATTACGAGCAGTACTTC. The encoded protein is CASSAGQNYEQYF.

The V gene is TRBV7-3, the J gene TRBJ1-5; 9 nucleotides line up with TRBD1. Per germline, CDR1 SGHTA and CDR2 FQGTGA. V trimming: 6 bases; J trimming: 2 bases; junction bases outside the gene matches: 17. The CDR3 loop spans 19 amino acids. The CDR3 is CASRSKGQGPMSGNQPQHF. CDR3 DNA: TGTGCCAGCAGGTCTAAGGGACAGGGCCCGATGAGCGGCAATCAGCCCCAGCATTTT.

The J gene is TRBJ1-2, the V gene TRBV5-6; D not resolved. Germline V gives CDR1 SGHDT, CDR2 YYEEEE. Trimming shortened V by 0 bases and J by 3 bases, and 18 bases separated the two germline ends. The CDR3 has 17 amino acids. CDR3 in amino acids: CASSLAEGRGRYYGYTF. For the CDR3, the DNA is TGTGCCAGCAGCTTGGCCGAAGGTAGAGGCAGATACTATGGCTACACCTTC.

V is TRBV9 and J is TRBJ2-3; 10 bases align to TRBD2. The CDR3 totals 16 residues. V lost 1 base, J lost 4 bases, and 6 bases stayed unmatched. Per germline, CDR1 SGDLS and CDR2 YYNGEE. CDR3: CASSVKPAGGSDTQYF. The CDR3 DNA reads as TGTGCCAGCAGCGTAAAACCAGCGGGAGGGTCAGATACGCAGTATTTT. The variable domain in full, completed from reference TRBV9 and TRBJ2-3, reads DSGVTQTPKHLITATGQRVTLRCSPRSGDLSVYWYQQSLDQGLQFLIQYYNGEERAKGNILERFSAQQFPDLHSELNLSSLELGDSALYFCASSVKPAGGSDTQYFGPGTRLTVL.

This chain links TRBV14 with TRBJ2-1; TRBD1 matches 10 bases. V shed 0 bases, J shed 5 bases, and the junction held 7 bases outside the gene matches. The CDR3 contains 17 residues. Germline CDR1 SGHDN, CDR2 FVKESK. The CDR3 DNA sequence: TGTGCCAGCAGCCAAGATACCGACAGGGGGCGTAACAATGAGCAGTTCTTC. Protein sequence: CASSQDTDRGRNNEQFF.

This chain joins TRBV4-1 and TRBJ1-4; weak D call: TRBD1 (5 bases). CDR1 and CDR2 (germline): MGHRA, YSYEKL. V was pared by 7 bases and J by 1 base, with 7 bases between. The CDR3 covers 13 residues. The CDR3 DNA reads as TGCGCCAGCACCAGGGTAACTAATGAAAAACTGTTTTTT. Protein product: CASTRVTNEKLFF.

This clone was seen once. The V gene is TRBV19, the J gene TRBJ2-1; 9 bases match TRBD2. Germline CDR1 and CDR2: LNHDA and SQIVND (reference sequence). The junction had 10 bases not matched to a gene; V was cut back by 3 bases and J by 4 bases. The CDR3 has 17 residues. The CDR3 loop is CASSMRDSGRRYNEQFF. CDR3 DNA: TGTGCCAGTAGTATGCGTGACAGCGGGAGGCGTTACAATGAGCAGTTCTTC.

The V and J genes are TRBV3-1 (or the pseudogene TRBV3-2) and TRBJ1-2, with 10 bases fitting TRBD1. The J segment lost 6 bases and the V segment lost 4 bases, leaving 2 bases of the junction unmatched. There are 13 residues in the CDR3. CDR1 LGHDT and CDR2 YNNKEL come from the germline V gene (reference sequence). The CDR3 bases are TGTGCCAGCAGCCGCGGGACAGGGGATGGCTACACCTTC. Encoded protein: CASSRGTGDGYTF.

V gene TRBV28 combines with J gene TRBJ2-3, with 11 bases fitting TRBD2. Looked up from germline, CDR1 is MDHEN and CDR2 is SYDVKM. The CDR3 extends over 16 amino acids. Losses at the gene ends were 2 bases for V and 3 bases for J; bases not matched to a gene: 4. The CDR3 DNA is TGTGCCAGCAGTTTAGGTATAGCGGGAGGGACAGATACGCAGTATTTT. Its translation: CASSLGIAGGTDTQYF.

The J gene is TRBJ1-5, the V gene TRBV28; possible D gene TRBD1, 5 bases. The CDR3 runs to 15 residues. V was shortened by 3 bases and J by 3 bases, with 12 bases between the two germline ends. Per germline, CDR1 MDHEN and CDR2 SYDVKM. The CDR3 DNA is TGTGCCAGCAGTTTTGACAGAAACTTCAATCAGCCCCAGCATTTT. It is translated as CASSFDRNFNQPQHF.

The J gene is TRBJ2-5, the V gene TRBV3-1 (or the pseudogene TRBV3-2), with D hard to call. The CDR3 covers 13 residues. V was pared by 6 bases and J by 0 bases, with 8 bases between. The germline CDR1 and CDR2 sequences are LGHDT and YNNKEL (reference sequence). CDR3 sequence (DNA): TGTGCCAGCAGTCCCGGGTACCAAGAGACCCAGTACTTC. It translates to CASSPGYQETQYF.